A single sample gave rise to the 19 T cell receptor beta chains below, sequenced in a study of OX40 agonist ivuxolimab in advanced cancers. Data came from immunoSEQ multiplex PCR; TCRdb stores just in-frame clones and leaves some out. The sample shows around 74,000 clones, approximately 83% of them seen only once. Source: CD4+ or CD8+ T cells sorted from blood, taken in a trial of the OX40 agonist ivuxolimab. The receptor set was obtained from an adult with an advanced solid tumor such as melanoma, head and neck, liver or kidney cancer.

This chain uses TRBV15 with TRBJ1-1, with TRBD1 identical over 9 bases. Unmatched junction bases numbered 2, after V lost 5 bases and J lost 4 bases. The CDR3 spans 13 residues. Germline lookup yields CDR1 LNHNV and CDR2 YYDKDF (reference sequence). CDR3 coding DNA: TGTGCCACCAGCGGGACAGGGAGCACTGAAGCTTTCTTT. Its protein is CATSGTGSTEAFF.

This clone appeared once. The chain uses TRBV10-1 and TRBJ2-1; 9 positions match TRBD2. CDR1 is WNHNN, CDR2 SYGVQD, per germline (reference sequence). V trimming: 4 bases; J trimming: 7 bases; junction bases outside the gene matches: 2. The CDR3 runs to 13 residues. CDR3 amino acids: CASSVGLANEQFF. CDR3 DNA: TGCGCCAGCAGTGTGGGACTAGCAAATGAGCAGTTCTTC.

The genes are TRBV15 and TRBJ2-3; perhaps TRBD2 as D (6 bases). This CDR3 region has 15 residues. Trimming took 1 base from V and 0 from J, leaving 8 bases between them. CDR1 and CDR2 from the germline V gene are LNHNV and YYDKDF (reference sequence). In DNA, the CDR3 is TGTGCCACCAGCAGAGCGGGGGTGAGCACAGATACGCAGTATTTT. Its translation: CATSRAGVSTDTQYF.

The rearrangement links TRBV7-2 to TRBJ2-1; 8 nucleotides line up with TRBD1. Germline V gene lookup returns CDR1 SGHTA and CDR2 FQGNSA. The CDR3 sequence is 15 residues long. V shed 5 bases, J shed 4 bases, and the junction held 7 bases outside the gene matches. The DNA of the CDR3 is TGTGCCAGCAGCCTAGGGACAGGATTTTACAATGAGCAGTTCTTC. This translates into CASSLGTGFYNEQFF. The variable domain in full, completed from reference TRBV7-2 and TRBJ2-1, reads GAGVSQSPSNKVTEKGKDVELRCDPISGHTALYWYRQSLGQGLEFLIYFQGNSAPDKSGLPSDRFSAERTGGSVSTLTIQRTQQEDSAVYLCASSLGTGFYNEQFFGPGTRLTVL.

Here the CDR3 reads CAAGTNTGELFF. The CDR3, as DNA: TGTGCCGCGGGGACTAACACCGGGGAGCTGTTTTTT. The chain combines TRBV15 with TRBJ2-2; possibly TRBD2 for D (6 bases). The CDR3 has 12 amino acids. The V and J ends lost 11 bases and 2 bases respectively, with 9 bases between them. The germline CDR1 and CDR2 sequences are LNHNV and YYDKDF (reference sequence).

The rearrangement links TRBV5-6 to TRBJ2-5, with D tentatively TRBD2 (6 bases). Gene TRBJ2-7 matches the end of the DNA better, so the J call may be wrong. There are 18 residues in the CDR3. The germline V gene has CDR1 SGHDT and CDR2 YYEEEE. The CDR3 sequence: CASSLGEVRLVIPGEQYF. CDR3 coding DNA: TGTGCCAGCAGCCTCGGGGAAGTTCGACTAGTGATTCCGGGCGAGCAGTACTTC.

The chain carries TRBV27 and TRBJ2-7; D uncertain. CDR3 length: 13 residues. V lost 3 bases and J 4 bases, leaving 10 bases between the germline ends. Per the germline V gene, CDR1 is MNHEY and CDR2 is SMNVEV (reference sequence). This chain's CDR3 is CASSFGFGYEQYF. DNA of the CDR3: TGTGCCAGCAGTTTCGGATTCGGATACGAGCAGTACTTC.

The chain carries TRBV5-1 and TRBJ2-1; unclear D gene. There are 13 residues in the CDR3. Trimming removed 0 bases from V and 8 bases from J, with 9 bases in between. Germline V gene lookup returns CDR1 SGHRS and CDR2 YFSETQ. This CDR3 is CASSLADPHEQFF. As DNA, the CDR3 is TGCGCCAGCAGCTTGGCCGACCCACATGAGCAGTTCTTC.

This sequence joins TRBV6-6 and TRBJ1-2; D ambiguous. Deletions cut 6 bases from V and 8 bases from J, with 10 bases between. CDR1 and CDR2 from the germline V gene are MNHNY and SVGAGI (reference sequence). The CDR3 has 11 residues. The DNA of the CDR3 is TGTGCCAGCAGAAACAGCGGGGGCTACACCTTC. Translation gives CASRNSGGYTF.

With respect to this clone: One end of the junction does not line up with germline, which may come from a read error. The CDR3 reads CAISEWGTSGYNEQFF. For the CDR3, the DNA is TGTGCCATCAGCGAGTGGGGGACTAGCGGTTACAATGAGCAGTTCTTC. The chain couples TRBV10-3 to TRBJ2-1; 11 nucleotides line up with TRBD2. This CDR3 is 16 amino acids long. Germline V gene lookup returns CDR1 ENHRY and CDR2 SYGVKD.

This sequence joins TRBV7-9 and TRBJ2-1; 11 bases fit TRBD2. CDR3 length: 15 residues. Germline V lookup: CDR1 SEHNR, CDR2 FQNEAQ (reference sequence). Trimming cost V 3 bases and J 6 bases; bases outside gene matches: 4. CDR3 sequence: CASSFFSGGANEQFF. DNA for the CDR3: TGTGCCAGCAGCTTCTTTAGCGGGGGGGCCAATGAGCAGTTCTTC.

V and J are TRBV2 and TRBJ2-3; no clear D. Trimming stripped 1 base from V and 4 bases from J, with 9 bases between. This CDR3 is 14 amino acids long. CDR1 SNHLY and CDR2 FYNNEI come from the germline V gene. The CDR3 here is CASSEGVWADTQYF. The CDR3 bases are TGTGCCAGCAGTGAAGGGGTCTGGGCAGATACGCAGTATTTT.

In its sample, this clone was seen a few times. V usage is TRBV11-2 and J usage is TRBJ2-7; TRBD1 or TRBD2 may be the D gene (6 bases each). CDR3 size: 15 residues. The germline V gene encodes CDR1 SGHAT and CDR2 FQNNGV. Trimming took off 0 bases at V and 6 bases at J, with 15 bases between the two ends. CDR3 nucleotides: TGTGCCAGCAGCTTAGATCTATCGGGGGCAGGCGAGCAGTACTTC. Translating it yields CASSLDLSGAGEQYF.

This chain joins TRBV19 and TRBJ1-1; D remains unclear. This CDR3 spans 14 amino acids. Germline V gives CDR1 LNHDA, CDR2 SQIVND (reference sequence). Between the trimmed V and J ends, which lost 6 bases and 6 bases, there was a span of 17 bases. The CDR3 region has the DNA TGTGCCAGTAGCAATTGGGATCCTCCGCCTGAAGCTTTCTTT. Protein sequence: CASSNWDPPPEAFF.

This chain connects TRBV2 to TRBJ2-1, with 16 nucleotides matching TRBD2. The CDR3 contains 18 residues. V lost 6 bases, J lost 4 bases, and 9 bases stayed unmatched. In germline, CDR1 is SNHLY, CDR2 FYNNEI. As DNA, the CDR3 is TGTGCCAGCAGCCCCACCGGGACTAGCGGGGGGGAATACAATGAGCAGTTCTTC. It translates to CASSPTGTSGGEYNEQFF.

The rearrangement links TRBV19 to TRBJ2-7; D is unclear. Trimming removed 4 bases from V and 0 bases from J, with 10 bases in between. The CDR3 has 14 amino acids. Germline V gene sequence: CDR1 LNHDA, CDR2 SQIVND (reference sequence). The CDR3 DNA reads as TGTGCCAGTAGTACAGGATTCGGCTCCTACGAGCAGTACTTC. Protein product: CASSTGFGSYEQYF.

This chain connects TRBV11-1 to TRBJ2-5; TRBD2 aligns across 8 bases. Germline V gives CDR1 SGHAT, CDR2 FQDESV (reference sequence). The CDR3 is 14 amino acids. The ends lost 6 bases at V and 5 bases at J; junction bases unmatched: 8. CDR3: CASSPRGGRETQYF. The CDR3 DNA reads as TGTGCCAGCAGTCCTCGGGGGGGCCGGGAGACCCAGTACTTC.

This clone occurred once. The rearrangement joins TRBV15 to TRBJ1-5; weak D call: TRBD1 (6 bases). Looked up from germline, CDR1 is LNHNV and CDR2 is YYDKDF (reference sequence). The CDR3 spans 19 residues. V was shortened by 2 bases and J by 7 bases, with 27 bases between the two germline ends. CDR3 protein: CATSRYPMGQGTPGQPQHF. CDR3 coding DNA: TGTGCCACCAGCAGATACCCCATGGGGCAGGGGACCCCCGGCCAGCCCCAGCATTTT.

The CDR3 protein is CAISDGTANYGYTF. In nucleotides, the CDR3 is TGTGCCATCAGTGATGGGACAGCTAACTATGGCTACACCTTC. This sequence joins TRBV10-3 and TRBJ1-2; 7 bases align to TRBD1. Germline values: CDR1 ENHRY, CDR2 SYGVKD. This CDR3 region has 14 residues. V trimming: 3 bases; J trimming: 0 bases; junction bases outside the gene matches: 1.